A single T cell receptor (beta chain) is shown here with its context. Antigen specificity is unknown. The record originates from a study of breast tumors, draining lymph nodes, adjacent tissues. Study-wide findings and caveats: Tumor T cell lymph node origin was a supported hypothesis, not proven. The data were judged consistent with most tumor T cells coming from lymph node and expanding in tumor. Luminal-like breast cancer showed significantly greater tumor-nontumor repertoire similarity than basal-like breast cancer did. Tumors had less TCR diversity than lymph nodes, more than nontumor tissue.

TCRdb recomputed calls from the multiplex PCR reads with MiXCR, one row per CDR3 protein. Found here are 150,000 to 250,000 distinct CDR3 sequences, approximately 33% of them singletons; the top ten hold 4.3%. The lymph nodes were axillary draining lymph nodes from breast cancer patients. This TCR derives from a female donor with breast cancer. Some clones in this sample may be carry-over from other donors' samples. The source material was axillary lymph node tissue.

CDR3 amino acids: CASSLGMLGWGGITDTQYF. As DNA, the CDR3 is TGTGCCAGCAGCTTAGGGATGTTGGGTTGGGGGGGGATTACAGATACGCAGTATTTT. The chain couples TRBV7-2 to TRBJ2-3, with 7 bases that match TRBD2. V was pared by 1 base and J by 3 bases, with 16 bases of the junction left unmatched. In germline, CDR1 is SGHTA, CDR2 FQGNSA. The CDR3 totals 19 residues.